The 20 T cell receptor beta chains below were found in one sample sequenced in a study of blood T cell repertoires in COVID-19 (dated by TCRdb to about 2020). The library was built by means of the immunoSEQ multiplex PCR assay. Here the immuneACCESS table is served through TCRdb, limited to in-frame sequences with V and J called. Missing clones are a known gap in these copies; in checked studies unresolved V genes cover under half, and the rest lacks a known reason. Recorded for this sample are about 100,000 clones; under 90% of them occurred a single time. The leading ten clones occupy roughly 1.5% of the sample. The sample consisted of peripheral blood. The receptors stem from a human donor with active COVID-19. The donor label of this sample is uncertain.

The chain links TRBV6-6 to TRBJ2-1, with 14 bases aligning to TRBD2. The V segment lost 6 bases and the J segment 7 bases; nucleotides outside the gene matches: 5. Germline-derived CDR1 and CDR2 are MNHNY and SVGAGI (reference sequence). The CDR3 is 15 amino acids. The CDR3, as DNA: TGTGCCAGCAGCTTGACTAGCGGGGGGGTTAATGAGCAGTTCTTC. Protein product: CASSLTSGGVNEQFF.

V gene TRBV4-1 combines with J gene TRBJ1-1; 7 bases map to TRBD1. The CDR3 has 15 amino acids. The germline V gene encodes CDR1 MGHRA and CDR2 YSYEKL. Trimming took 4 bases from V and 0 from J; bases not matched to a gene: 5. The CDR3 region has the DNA TGCGCCAGCAGCCTACAGGGGACGGTGAACACTGAAGCTTTCTTT. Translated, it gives CASSLQGTVNTEAFF.

CDR3 amino acids: CASSPGGTGELFF. The CDR3 bases are TGTGCCAGCAGCCCGGGGGGGACCGGGGAGCTGTTTTTT. J is TRBJ2-2 and V is TRBV7-2; TRBD2 agrees at 8 bases. This CDR3 has 13 residues. Germline V gene sequence: CDR1 SGHTA, CDR2 FQGNSA. V lost 5 bases, J lost 5 bases, and 1 base stayed unmatched.

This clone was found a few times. CDR3: CASSQLQGSAVAEQYF. For the CDR3, the DNA is TGCGCCAGCAGCCAGCTACAGGGGTCCGCCGTTGCCGAGCAGTACTTC. The V call is TRBV4-3, the J call TRBJ2-7; 7 bases fit TRBD1. CDR3 length equals 16 residues. Trimming at V came to 3 bases and at J to 6 bases, leaving 14 bases not matched to a gene. Germline-derived CDR1 and CDR2 are LGHNA and YSLEER.

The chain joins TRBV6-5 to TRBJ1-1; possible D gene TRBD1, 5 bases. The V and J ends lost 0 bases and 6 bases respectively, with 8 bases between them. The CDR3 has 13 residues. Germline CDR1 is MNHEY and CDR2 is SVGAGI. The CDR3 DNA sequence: TGTGCCAGCAGTTACTCGGGGGGACCTGAAGCTTTCTTT. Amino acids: CASSYSGGPEAFF.

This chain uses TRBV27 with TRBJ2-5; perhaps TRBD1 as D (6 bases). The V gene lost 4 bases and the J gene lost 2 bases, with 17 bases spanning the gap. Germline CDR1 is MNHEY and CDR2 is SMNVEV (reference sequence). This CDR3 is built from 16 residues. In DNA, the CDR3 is TGTGCCAGCAGTTCGGGTTACAGGGACCCTCAAGAGACCCAGTACTTC. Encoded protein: CASSSGYRDPQETQYF.

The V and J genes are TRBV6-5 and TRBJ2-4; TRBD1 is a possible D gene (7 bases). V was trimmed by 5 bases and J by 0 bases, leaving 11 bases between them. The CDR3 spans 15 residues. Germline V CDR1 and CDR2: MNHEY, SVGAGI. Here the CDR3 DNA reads TGTGCCAGCAGTAGACAGGGACTAGCCAAAAACATTCAGTACTTC. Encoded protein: CASSRQGLAKNIQYF.

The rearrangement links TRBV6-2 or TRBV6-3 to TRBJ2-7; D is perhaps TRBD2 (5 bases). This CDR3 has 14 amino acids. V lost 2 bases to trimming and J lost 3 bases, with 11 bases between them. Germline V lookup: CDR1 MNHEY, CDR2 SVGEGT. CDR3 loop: CASSYRLPGYEQYF. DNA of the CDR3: TGTGCCAGCAGTTACCGACTACCGGGCTACGAGCAGTACTTC.

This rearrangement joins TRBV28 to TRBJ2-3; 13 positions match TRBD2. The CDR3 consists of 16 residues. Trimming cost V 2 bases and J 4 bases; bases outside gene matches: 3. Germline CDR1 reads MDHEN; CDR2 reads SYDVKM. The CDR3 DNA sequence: TGTGCCAGCAGTTTAACTAGCGGGGGGGCGCCAGATACGCAGTATTTT. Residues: CASSLTSGGAPDTQYF. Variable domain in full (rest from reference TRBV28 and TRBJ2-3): DVKVTQSSRYLVKRTGEKVFLECVQDMDHENMFWYRQDPGLGLRLIYFSYDVKMKEKGDIPEGYSVSREKKERFSLILESASTNQTSMYLCASSLTSGGAPDTQYFGPGTRLTVL.

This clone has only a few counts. CDR3 amino acids: CASSPLAKAGEAFF. The CDR3, as DNA: TGTGCCAGCAGCCCCCTAGCCAAGGCGGGTGAAGCTTTCTTT. The chain is built from TRBV5-4 and TRBJ1-1; D is unresolved. Germline V gene sequence: CDR1 SGHNT, CDR2 YYREEE (reference sequence). This CDR3 is 14 amino acids long. V lost 4 bases and J 7 bases, leaving 17 bases between the germline ends.

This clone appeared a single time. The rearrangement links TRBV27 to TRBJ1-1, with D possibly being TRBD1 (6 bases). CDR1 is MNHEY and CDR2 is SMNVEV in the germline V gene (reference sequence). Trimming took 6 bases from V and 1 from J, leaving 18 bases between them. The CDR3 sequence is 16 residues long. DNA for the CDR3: TGTGCCAGCAGCTTCCTCCGGGGGGCGAAGAACACTGAAGCTTTCTTT. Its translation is CASSFLRGAKNTEAFF.

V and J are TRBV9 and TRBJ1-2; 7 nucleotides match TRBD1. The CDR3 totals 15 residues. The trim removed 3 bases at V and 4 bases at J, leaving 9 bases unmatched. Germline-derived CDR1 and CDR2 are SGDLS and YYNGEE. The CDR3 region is CASSAGDRVSYGYTF. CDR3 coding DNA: TGTGCCAGCAGCGCGGGAGACAGGGTTAGCTATGGCTACACCTTC.

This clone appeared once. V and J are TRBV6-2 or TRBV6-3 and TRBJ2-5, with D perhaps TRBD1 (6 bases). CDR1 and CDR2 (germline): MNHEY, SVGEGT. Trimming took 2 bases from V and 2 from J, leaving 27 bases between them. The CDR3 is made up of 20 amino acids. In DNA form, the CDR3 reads TGTGCCAGCAGTTACCAGCTTGGACAGTACAATCCAGTTAAACAAGAGACCCAGTACTTC. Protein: CASSYQLGQYNPVKQETQYF.

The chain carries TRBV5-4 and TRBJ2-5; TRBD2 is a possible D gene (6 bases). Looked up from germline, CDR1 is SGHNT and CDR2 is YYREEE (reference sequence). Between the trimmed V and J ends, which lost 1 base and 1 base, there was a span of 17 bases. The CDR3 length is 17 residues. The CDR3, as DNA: TGTGCCAGCAGCTTGATGAGACTAGAGACGACCCAAGAGACCCAGTACTTC. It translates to CASSLMRLETTQETQYF. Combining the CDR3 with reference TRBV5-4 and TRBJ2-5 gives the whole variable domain ETGVTQSPTHLIKTRGQQVTLRCSSQSGHNTVSWYQQALGQGPQFIFQYYREEENGRGNFPPRFSGLQFPNYSSELNVNALELDDSALYLCASSLMRLETTQETQYFGPGTRLLVL.

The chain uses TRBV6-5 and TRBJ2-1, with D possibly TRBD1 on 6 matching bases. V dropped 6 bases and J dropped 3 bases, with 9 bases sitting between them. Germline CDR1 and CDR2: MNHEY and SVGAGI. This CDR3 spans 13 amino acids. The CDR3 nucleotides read TGTGCCAGCAGGAAGGACAGCTACAATGAGCAGTTCTTC. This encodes CASRKDSYNEQFF.

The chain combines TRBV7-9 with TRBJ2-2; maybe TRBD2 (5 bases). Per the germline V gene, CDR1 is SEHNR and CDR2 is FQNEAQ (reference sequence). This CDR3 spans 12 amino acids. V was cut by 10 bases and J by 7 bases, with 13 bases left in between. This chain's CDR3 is CAIDPRGGELFF. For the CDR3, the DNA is TGTGCCATCGACCCCCGGGGCGGGGAGCTGTTTTTT.

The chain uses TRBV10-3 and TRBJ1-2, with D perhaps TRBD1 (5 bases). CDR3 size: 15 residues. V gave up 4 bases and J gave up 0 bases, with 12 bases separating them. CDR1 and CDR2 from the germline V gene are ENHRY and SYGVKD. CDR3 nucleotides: TGTGCCATCAGTGTGACAGATGATCCTAACTATGGCTACACCTTC. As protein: CAISVTDDPNYGYTF.

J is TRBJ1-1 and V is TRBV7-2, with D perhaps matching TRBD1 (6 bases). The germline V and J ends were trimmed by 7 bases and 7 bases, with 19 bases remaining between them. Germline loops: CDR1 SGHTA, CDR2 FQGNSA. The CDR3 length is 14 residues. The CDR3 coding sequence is TGTGCCAGCATCCCCACGCGGGGGGCTGGTGAAGCTTTCTTT. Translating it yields CASIPTRGAGEAFF. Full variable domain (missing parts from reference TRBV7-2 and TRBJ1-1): GAGVSQSPSNKVTEKGKDVELRCDPISGHTALYWYRQSLGQGLEFLIYFQGNSAPDKSGLPSDRFSAERTGGSVSTLTIQRTQQEDSAVYLCASIPTRGAGEAFFGQGTRLTVV.

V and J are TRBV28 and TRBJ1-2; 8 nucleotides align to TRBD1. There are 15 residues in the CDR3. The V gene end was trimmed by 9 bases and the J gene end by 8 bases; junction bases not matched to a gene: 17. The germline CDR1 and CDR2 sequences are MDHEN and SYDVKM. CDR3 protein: CASRPSIGTGGGYTF. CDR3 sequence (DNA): TGTGCCAGTCGACCATCGATAGGGACAGGCGGGGGCTACACCTTC.

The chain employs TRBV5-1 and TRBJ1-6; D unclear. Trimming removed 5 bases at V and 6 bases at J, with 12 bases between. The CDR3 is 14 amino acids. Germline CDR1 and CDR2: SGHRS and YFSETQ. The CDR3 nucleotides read TGCGCCAGCAGTCAGGACTGGAGTAATTCACCCCTCCACTTT. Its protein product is CASSQDWSNSPLHF. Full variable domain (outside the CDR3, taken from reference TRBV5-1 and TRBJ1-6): KAGVTQTPRYLIKTRGQQVTLSCSPISGHRSVSWYQQTPGQGLQFLFEYFSETQRNKGNFPGRFSGRQFSNSRSEMNVSTLELGDSALYLCASSQDWSNSPLHFGNGTRLTVT.